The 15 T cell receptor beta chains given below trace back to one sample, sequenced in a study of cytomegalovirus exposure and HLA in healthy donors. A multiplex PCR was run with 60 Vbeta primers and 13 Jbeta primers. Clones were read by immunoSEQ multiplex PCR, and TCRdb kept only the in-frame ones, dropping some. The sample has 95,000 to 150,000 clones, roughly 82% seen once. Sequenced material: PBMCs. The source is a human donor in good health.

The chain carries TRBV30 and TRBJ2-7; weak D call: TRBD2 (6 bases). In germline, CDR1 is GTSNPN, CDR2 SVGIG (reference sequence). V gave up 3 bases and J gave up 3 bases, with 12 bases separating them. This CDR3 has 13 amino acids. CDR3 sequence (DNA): TGTGCCTGGAGCCCAGGGACTTTCTACGAGCAGTACTTC. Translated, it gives CAWSPGTFYEQYF. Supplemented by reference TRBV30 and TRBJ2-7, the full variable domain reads SQTIHQWPATLVQPVGSPLSLECTVEGTSNPNLYWYRQAAGRGLQLLFYSVGIGQISSEVPQNLSASRPQDRQFILSSKKLLLSDSGFYLCAWSPGTFYEQYFGPGTRLTVT.

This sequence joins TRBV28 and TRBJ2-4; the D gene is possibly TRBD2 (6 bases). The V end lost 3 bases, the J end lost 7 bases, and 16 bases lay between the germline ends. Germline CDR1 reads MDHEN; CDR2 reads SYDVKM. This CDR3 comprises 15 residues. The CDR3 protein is CASSLGGTEGNIQYF. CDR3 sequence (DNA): TGTGCCAGCAGTTTGGGCGGGACGGAGGGGAACATTCAGTACTTC.

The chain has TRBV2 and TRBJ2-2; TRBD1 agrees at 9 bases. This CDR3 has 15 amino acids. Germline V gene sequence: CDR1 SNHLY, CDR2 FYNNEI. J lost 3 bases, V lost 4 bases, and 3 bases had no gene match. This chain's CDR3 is CASSADRGDTGELFF. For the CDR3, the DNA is TGTGCCAGCAGTGCGGACAGGGGAGACACCGGGGAGCTGTTTTTT.

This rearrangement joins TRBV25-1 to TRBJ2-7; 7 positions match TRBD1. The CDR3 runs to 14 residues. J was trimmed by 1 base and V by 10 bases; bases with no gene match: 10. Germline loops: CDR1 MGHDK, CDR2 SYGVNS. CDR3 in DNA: TGTGCCACCAAGAGGGACAGTGGATCCTACGAGCAGTACTTC. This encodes CATKRDSGSYEQYF.

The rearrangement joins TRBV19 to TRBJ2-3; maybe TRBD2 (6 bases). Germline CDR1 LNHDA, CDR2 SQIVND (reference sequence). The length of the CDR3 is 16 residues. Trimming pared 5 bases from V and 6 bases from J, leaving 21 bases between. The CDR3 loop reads CASSPDAGLLADTQYF. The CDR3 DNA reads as TGTGCCAGTAGTCCCGACGCGGGACTCCTGGCGGATACGCAGTATTTT. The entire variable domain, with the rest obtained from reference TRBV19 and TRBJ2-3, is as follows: DGGITQSPKYLFRKEGQNVTLSCEQNLNHDAMYWYRQDPGQGLRLIYYSQIVNDFQKGDIAEGYSVSREKKESFPLTVTSAQKNPTAFYLCASSPDAGLLADTQYFGPGTRLTVL.

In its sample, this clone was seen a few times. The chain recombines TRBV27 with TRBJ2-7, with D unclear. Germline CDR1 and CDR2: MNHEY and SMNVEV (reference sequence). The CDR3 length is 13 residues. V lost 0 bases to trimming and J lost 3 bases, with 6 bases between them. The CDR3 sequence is CASSLSRNYEQYF. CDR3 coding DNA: TGTGCCAGCAGTTTATCCAGGAACTACGAGCAGTACTTC.

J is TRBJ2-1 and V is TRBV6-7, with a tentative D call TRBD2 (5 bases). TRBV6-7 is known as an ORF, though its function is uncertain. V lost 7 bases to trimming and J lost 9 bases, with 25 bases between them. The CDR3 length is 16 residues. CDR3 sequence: CASTGPGLAYWGEQFF. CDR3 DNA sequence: TGTGCCAGCACCGGCCCCGGGCTAGCCTATTGGGGTGAGCAGTTCTTC.

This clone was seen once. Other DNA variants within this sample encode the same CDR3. The CDR3 sequence: CASSLDSNTEAFF. The CDR3 coding sequence is TGTGCCAGCAGCTTGGACAGTAATACTGAAGCTTTCTTT. The chain links TRBV5-4 to TRBJ1-1; D uncertain. This CDR3 has 13 residues. V was trimmed by 0 bases and J by 5 bases, leaving 8 bases between them. From germline, CDR1 is SGHNT and CDR2 YYREEE (reference sequence). Supplemented by reference TRBV5-4 and TRBJ1-1, the full variable domain reads ETGVTQSPTHLIKTRGQQVTLRCSSQSGHNTVSWYQQALGQGPQFIFQYYREEENGRGNFPPRFSGLQFPNYSSELNVNALELDDSALYLCASSLDSNTEAFFGQGTRLTVV.

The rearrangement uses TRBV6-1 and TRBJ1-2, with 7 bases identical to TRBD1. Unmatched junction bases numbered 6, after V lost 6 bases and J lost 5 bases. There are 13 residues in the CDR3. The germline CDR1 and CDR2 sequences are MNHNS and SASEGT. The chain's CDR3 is CASRIGTVYGYTF. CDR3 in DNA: TGTGCCAGCAGAATTGGGACAGTTTATGGCTACACCTTC.

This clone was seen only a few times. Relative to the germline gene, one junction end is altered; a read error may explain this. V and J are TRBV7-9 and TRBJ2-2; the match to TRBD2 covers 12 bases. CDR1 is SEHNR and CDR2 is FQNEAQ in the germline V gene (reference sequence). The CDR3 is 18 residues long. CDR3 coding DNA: TGTTCCAGCAGCTTACCACGTCGACTAGCGGGAGTTACCGGGGAGCTGTTTTTT. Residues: CSSSLPRRLAGVTGELFF.

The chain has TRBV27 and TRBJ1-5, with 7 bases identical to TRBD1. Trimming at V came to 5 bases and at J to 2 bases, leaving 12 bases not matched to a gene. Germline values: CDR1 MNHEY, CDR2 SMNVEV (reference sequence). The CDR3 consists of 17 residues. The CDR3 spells CASSPTATGTGNQPQHF. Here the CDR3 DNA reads TGTGCCAGCAGTCCTACTGCAACCGGGACAGGCAATCAGCCCCAGCATTTT.

The CDR3 reads CASSIVPEETQYF. Written as DNA, the CDR3 is TGTGCCAGTAGTATAGTGCCGGAAGAGACCCAGTACTTC. This chain uses TRBV19 with TRBJ2-5, with D unresolved. The CDR3 has 13 amino acids. The V gene lost 1 base and the J gene lost 3 bases, with 6 bases spanning the gap. Germline V gene data show CDR1 as LNHDA and CDR2 as SQIVND (reference sequence). Filled out from reference TRBV19 and TRBJ2-5, the complete variable domain reads DGGITQSPKYLFRKEGQNVTLSCEQNLNHDAMYWYRQDPGQGLRLIYYSQIVNDFQKGDIAEGYSVSREKKESFPLTVTSAQKNPTAFYLCASSIVPEETQYFGPGTRLLVL.

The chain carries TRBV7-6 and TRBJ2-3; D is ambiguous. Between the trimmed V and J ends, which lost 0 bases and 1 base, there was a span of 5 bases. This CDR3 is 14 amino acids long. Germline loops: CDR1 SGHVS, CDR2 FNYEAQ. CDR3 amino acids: CASSLARGTDTQYF. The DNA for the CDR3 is TGTGCCAGCAGCTTAGCGCGCGGCACAGATACGCAGTATTTT.

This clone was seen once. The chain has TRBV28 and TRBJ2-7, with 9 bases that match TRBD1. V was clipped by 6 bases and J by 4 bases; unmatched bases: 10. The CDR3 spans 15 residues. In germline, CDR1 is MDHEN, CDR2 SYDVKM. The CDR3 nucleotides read TGTGCCAGCAGGCCAATATCCGACAGGGGGTACGAGCAGTACTTC. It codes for CASRPISDRGYEQYF.

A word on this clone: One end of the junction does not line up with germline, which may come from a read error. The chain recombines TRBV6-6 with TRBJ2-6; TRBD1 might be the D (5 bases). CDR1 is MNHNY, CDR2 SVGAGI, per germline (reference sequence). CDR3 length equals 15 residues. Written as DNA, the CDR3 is TGTGCCAGCAGTGACTCAGGGCCTGGGGCCAACGGCCTGACTTTC. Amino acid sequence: CASSDSGPGANGLTF.